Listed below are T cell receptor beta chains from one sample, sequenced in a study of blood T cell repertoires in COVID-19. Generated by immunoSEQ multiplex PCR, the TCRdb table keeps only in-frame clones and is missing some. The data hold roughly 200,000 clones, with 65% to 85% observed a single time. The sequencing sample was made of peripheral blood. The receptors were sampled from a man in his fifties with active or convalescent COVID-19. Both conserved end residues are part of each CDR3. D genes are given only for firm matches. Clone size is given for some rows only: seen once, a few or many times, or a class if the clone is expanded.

CDR3nt: TGTGCCAGTATGCCCCCGGGACTAGCGGGGGGCTCCCCCGCAGATACGCAGTATTTT
CDR3aa: CASMPPGLAGGSPADTQYF
j_gene: TRBJ2-3
d_gene: TRBD2
abundance: NA
v_gene: TRBV19

CDR3nt: TGTGCCAGCAGCTTTCGCGGGGGAGAGACCCAGTACTTC
CDR3aa: CASSFRGGETQYF
j_gene: TRBJ2-5
d_gene: TRBD2
abundance: few
v_gene: TRBV7-2

CDR3nt: TGTGCCAGCAGGCTTTCGGACAGCCTATATGGCTACACCTTC
CDR3aa: CASRLSDSLYGYTF
j_gene: TRBJ1-2
d_gene: NA
abundance: NA
v_gene: TRBV2

CDR3nt: TGTGCCAGCAGCCTCGGACAGAACTATGGCTACACCTTC
CDR3aa: CASSLGQNYGYTF
j_gene: TRBJ1-2
d_gene: NA
abundance: NA
v_gene: TRBV12-3/TRBV12-4

CDR3nt: TGTGCCAGCAGTAGACAGGGAGAAGCTTTCTTT
CDR3aa: CASSRQGEAFF
j_gene: TRBJ1-1
d_gene: TRBD1
abundance: NA
v_gene: TRBV12-3/TRBV12-4

CDR3nt: NA
CDR3aa: CASSKVGQGSSSYEQYF
j_gene: TRBJ2-7
d_gene: NA
abundance: NA
v_gene: TRBV21-1

CDR3nt: TGTGCCAGCAGCCTCGGGGGGGCCGTTTACGCTTTCTTT
CDR3aa: CASSLGGAVYAFF
j_gene: TRBJ1-1
d_gene: NA
abundance: NA
v_gene: TRBV12-3/TRBV12-4

CDR3nt: TGTGCCAGCAGCCCCCAGGACAGGGGTGCTGGGGCCAACGTCCTGACTTTC
CDR3aa: CASSPQDRGAGANVLTF
j_gene: TRBJ2-6
d_gene: TRBD1
abundance: NA
v_gene: TRBV3-1/TRBV3-2

CDR3nt: TGTGCCATCAGTGAGTTTGGGAGCACCACTGAAGCTTTCTTT
CDR3aa: CAISEFGSTTEAFF
j_gene: TRBJ1-1
d_gene: NA
abundance: NA
v_gene: TRBV10-3

CDR3nt: TGTGCCAGCAGTGAAGGGACAGCTGGAAACACCATATATTTT
CDR3aa: CASSEGTAGNTIYF
j_gene: TRBJ1-3
d_gene: NA
abundance: NA
v_gene: TRBV6-1

CDR3nt: TGTGCCAGCAGCTCCGGGACTGAGGAGACCCAGTACTTC
CDR3aa: CASSSGTEETQYF
j_gene: TRBJ2-5
d_gene: NA
abundance: NA
v_gene: TRBV11-3

CDR3nt: TGTGCCACCAGCAGAGCCAAGGACAGTTCTGGGGCTTTCTTT
CDR3aa: CATSRAKDSSGAFF
j_gene: TRBJ1-1
d_gene: NA
abundance: NA
v_gene: TRBV15

CDR3nt: TGTGCCAGCAGTTTCACAAACCAGGGTGTTGGAGCTTTCTTT
CDR3aa: CASSFTNQGVGAFF
j_gene: TRBJ1-1
d_gene: NA
abundance: NA
v_gene: TRBV27

CDR3nt: TGTGCCACCAAGGGGAGGGAGACCCAGTACTTC
CDR3aa: CATKGRETQYF
j_gene: TRBJ2-5
d_gene: NA
abundance: NA
v_gene: TRBV15

CDR3nt: TGTGCCAGCAGCTCAAAACCCGGGACAATCTCTGGAAACACCATATATTTT
CDR3aa: CASSSKPGTISGNTIYF
j_gene: TRBJ1-3
d_gene: NA
abundance: NA
v_gene: TRBV7-2

CDR3nt: TGCGCCAGCAGCTTGGACGGGGTTTCCTACAATGAGCAGTTCTTC
CDR3aa: CASSLDGVSYNEQFF
j_gene: TRBJ2-1
d_gene: NA
abundance: NA
v_gene: TRBV5-1

CDR3nt: TGTGCCAGCAGCTCAACCGGGCAGGGGGTAGGCTACACCTTC
CDR3aa: CASSSTGQGVGYTF
j_gene: TRBJ1-2
d_gene: TRBD1
abundance: NA
v_gene: TRBV5-4

CDR3nt: TGTGCCAGCAGCGATCCGGACAGGGGGGCCCTCCACTTT
CDR3aa: CASSDPDRGALHF
j_gene: TRBJ1-6
d_gene: TRBD1
abundance: NA
v_gene: TRBV5-4

CDR3nt: TGTGCCAGCAGCTGGGGAGAACAGTACGAGCAGTACTTC
CDR3aa: CASSWGEQYEQYF
j_gene: TRBJ2-7
d_gene: NA
abundance: NA
v_gene: TRBV11-3

CDR3nt: TGTGCCAGCAGTGAAAGGCGGGAGACCCAGTACTTC
CDR3aa: CASSERRETQYF
j_gene: TRBJ2-5
d_gene: NA
abundance: NA
v_gene: TRBV6-1

CDR3nt: TGTGCCAGCAGCTTAACGCCCGGACAGCACCCCGGGGAGCTGTTTTTT
CDR3aa: CASSLTPGQHPGELFF
j_gene: TRBJ2-2
d_gene: NA
abundance: NA
v_gene: TRBV7-3

CDR3nt: TGTGCCAGCAGTTTGCCCCAGCAGGGACTTAACTATGGCTACACCTTC
CDR3aa: CASSLPQQGLNYGYTF
j_gene: TRBJ1-2
d_gene: NA
abundance: NA
v_gene: TRBV6-2/TRBV6-3

CDR3nt: TGTGCCAGCAGCTCCCGCCCCGACTCACCAGATACGCAGTATTTT
CDR3aa: CASSSRPDSPDTQYF
j_gene: TRBJ2-3
d_gene: NA
abundance: NA
v_gene: TRBV13

CDR3nt: TGTGCCAGCAGTGATTTCCCCGGAGCTTTCTTT
CDR3aa: CASSDFPGAFF
j_gene: TRBJ1-1
d_gene: NA
abundance: NA
v_gene: TRBV2

CDR3nt: TGTGCCAGCAGCTACGACAGGGGCCCTGGAAACACCATATATTTT
CDR3aa: CASSYDRGPGNTIYF
j_gene: TRBJ1-3
d_gene: TRBD1
abundance: once
v_gene: TRBV7-2

CDR3nt: TGTGCCAGCAGTCCGCAGTACACTGAAGCTTTCTTT
CDR3aa: CASSPQYTEAFF
j_gene: TRBJ1-1
d_gene: NA
abundance: NA
v_gene: TRBV28

CDR3nt: TGCGCCAGCAGCTCCGGGGGGGACAATCAGCCCCAGCATTTT
CDR3aa: CASSSGGDNQPQHF
j_gene: TRBJ1-5
d_gene: NA
abundance: few
v_gene: TRBV5-1

CDR3nt: TGCGCCAGCAGCCGGGACAGGGTGGATTCACCCCTCCACTTT
CDR3aa: CASSRDRVDSPLHF
j_gene: TRBJ1-6
d_gene: TRBD1
abundance: NA
v_gene: TRBV5-1

CDR3nt: TGCGCCAGCAGCCAAGAGGGGGGACGCGGTTCCTACGAGCAGTACTTC
CDR3aa: CASSQEGGRGSYEQYF
j_gene: TRBJ2-7
d_gene: NA
abundance: NA
v_gene: TRBV4-1

CDR3nt: TGTGCCAGCAGCCAAGATTTCAGACAGCCCGGTGAAAAACTGTTTTTT
CDR3aa: CASSQDFRQPGEKLFF
j_gene: TRBJ1-4
d_gene: NA
abundance: NA
v_gene: TRBV4-2

CDR3nt: TGTGCCAGCAGCAAGGTTCCGGGACTAGCCAACACCGGGGAGCTGTTTTTT
CDR3aa: CASSKVPGLANTGELFF
j_gene: TRBJ2-2
d_gene: NA
abundance: NA
v_gene: TRBV21-1

CDR3nt: TGCGCCAGCAGCCAAGCACAGGGGGCGGGTAATGAGCAGTTCTTC
CDR3aa: CASSQAQGAGNEQFF
j_gene: TRBJ2-1
d_gene: TRBD1
abundance: NA
v_gene: TRBV4-1

CDR3nt: TGTGCCAGTACTGTGGACCCGGGAAGTGAAAAACTGTTTTTT
CDR3aa: CASTVDPGSEKLFF
j_gene: TRBJ1-4
d_gene: NA
abundance: NA
v_gene: TRBV19

CDR3nt: TGTGCCATCAGTGGACAAGCGGGGGGCACAGATACGCAGTATTTT
CDR3aa: CAISGQAGGTDTQYF
j_gene: TRBJ2-3
d_gene: TRBD2
abundance: NA
v_gene: TRBV10-3

CDR3nt: TGTGCCACCAGCAGGGACAGGGACAAACTGTTTTTT
CDR3aa: CATSRDRDKLFF
j_gene: TRBJ1-4
d_gene: TRBD1
abundance: few
v_gene: TRBV15

CDR3nt: TGTGCCAGCAGCAAAGGGGCAGGAAACGAGCAGTACTTC
CDR3aa: CASSKGAGNEQYF
j_gene: TRBJ2-7
d_gene: NA
abundance: once
v_gene: TRBV21-1

CDR3nt: TGTGCCAGCAGTTTGTACGACACCAACACTGAAGCTTTCTTT
CDR3aa: CASSLYDTNTEAFF
j_gene: TRBJ1-1
d_gene: NA
abundance: NA
v_gene: TRBV27